These 31 T cell receptor beta chains came from one sample sequenced in a study of beta chain features in type 1 diabetes. cDNA synthesis used the whole RNA isolate, giving expressed TCRB sequences. Here immunoSEQ multiplex PCR was the method, and the copy in TCRdb shows in-frame clones only, minus some. The sample holds almost 350,000 clones; 20% are singletons and the top ten take 0.044%. The sample consisted of naive CD4+ T cells from blood. The source of these receptors is a young woman in good health.

The chain uses TRBV2 and TRBJ2-3; 11 nucleotides line up with TRBD2. CDR3 size: 13 residues. V gave up 10 bases and J gave up 3 bases; unmatched junction bases: 3. Looked up from germline, CDR1 is SNHLY and CDR2 is FYNNEI. CDR3 region: CATTSGGTDTQYF. CDR3 DNA: TGTGCCACTACTAGCGGGGGAACAGATACGCAGTATTTT.

The chain has TRBV19 and TRBJ1-2, with TRBD1 matching 12 bases. CDR3 length: 13 amino acids. V lost 8 bases to trimming and J lost 3 bases; unmatched junction nucleotides: 1. Germline CDR1 is LNHDA and CDR2 is SQIVND (reference sequence). In DNA, the CDR3 is TGTGCCAGTGGGACAGGGGGCGACTATGGCTACACCTTC. Its translation: CASGTGGDYGYTF.

This chain uses TRBV4-2 with TRBJ2-3; 12 nucleotides line up with TRBD2. V shed 5 bases, J shed 4 bases, and the junction held 7 bases outside the gene matches. The V gene's germline CDR1 is LGHNA and CDR2 YNFKEQ. This CDR3 is 16 amino acids long. The DNA of the CDR3 is TGTGCCAGCAGCTTCCGGACTAGCGGGAACGCAGATACGCAGTATTTT. It translates to CASSFRTSGNADTQYF.

This clone was counted only a few times. CDR3 region: CASSPLPSYEQYF. In DNA form, the CDR3 reads TGTGCCAGCAGTCCACTTCCCTCCTACGAGCAGTACTTC. The chain couples TRBV2 to TRBJ2-7; D ambiguous. Germline CDR1 is SNHLY and CDR2 is FYNNEI. Trimming took 5 bases from V and 0 from J, leaving 8 bases between them. The CDR3 contains 13 residues.

In its sample, this clone was seen a few times. V gene TRBV7-2 combines with J gene TRBJ2-7, with D maybe TRBD2 (6 bases). V was cut by 10 bases and J by 3 bases, with 19 bases left in between. The germline CDR1 and CDR2 sequences are SGHTA and FQGNSA. The CDR3 loop spans 14 amino acids. CDR3 coding DNA: TGTGCCACTTCCCCGGGCGGGACGATCTACGAGCAGTACTTC. It encodes CATSPGGTIYEQYF.

The chain uses TRBV28 and TRBJ1-5; 7 positions agree with TRBD1. The CDR3 runs to 17 residues. The V gene's germline CDR1 is MDHEN and CDR2 SYDVKM. With 5 bases clipped from V and 2 bases from J, the junction kept 12 bases outside the gene matches. CDR3 sequence reads: CASSIVQGKYGNQPQHF. In nucleotides, the CDR3 is TGTGCCAGCAGTATAGTACAGGGGAAGTACGGCAATCAGCCCCAGCATTTT.

The chain is built from TRBV18 and TRBJ1-4; the D is unclear. In germline, CDR1 is KGHSH, CDR2 LQKENI. The length of the CDR3 is 15 residues. Trimming left V 0 bases short and J 6 bases short, with 11 bases between. The CDR3 reads CASSPPNKPDEKLFF. The CDR3 DNA is TGTGCCAGCTCACCACCTAATAAGCCTGATGAAAAACTGTTTTTT.

The J gene is TRBJ2-7, the V gene TRBV18; TRBD1 matches 7 bases. Germline values: CDR1 KGHSH, CDR2 LQKENI. CDR3 size: 16 residues. The J segment lost 2 bases and the V segment lost 1 base, leaving 8 bases of the junction unmatched. CDR3 in DNA: TGTGCCAGCTCACCACAGGGGGCGAGTAGTACCTACGAGCAGTACTTC. This gives the protein CASSPQGASSTYEQYF. The whole variable domain, filled in from reference TRBV18 and TRBJ2-7, reads NAGVMQNPRHLVRRRGQEARLRCSPMKGHSHVYWYRQLPEEGLKFMVYLQKENIIDESGMPKERFSAEFPKEGPSILRIQQVVRGDSAAYFCASSPQGASSTYEQYFGPGTRLTVT.

This clone was detected only a few times. The same CDR3 is also encoded by other DNA sequences in this sample. The chain recombines TRBV5-1 with TRBJ1-1; no clear D gene. Trimming took 5 bases from V and 1 from J, leaving 6 bases between them. CDR3 length equals 12 residues. Germline V gene data show CDR1 as SGHRS and CDR2 as YFSETQ. The CDR3 region has the DNA TGCGCCAGCAGACGGGAGAACACTGAAGCTTTCTTT. Translating it yields CASRRENTEAFF.

The chain carries TRBV7-3 and TRBJ2-7; tentatively, D is TRBD2 (6 bases). The germline CDR1 and CDR2 sequences are SGHTA and FQGTGA. The CDR3 runs to 13 residues. V was cut by 4 bases and J by 5 bases, with 12 bases left in between. CDR3 coding DNA: TGTGCCAGCAGCTCATCCGGGGGAAACGAGCAGTACTTC. It translates to CASSSSGGNEQYF. Based on the CDR3 plus reference TRBV7-3 and TRBJ2-7, the full variable domain is GAGVSQTPSNKVTEKGKYVELRCDPISGHTALYWYRQSLGQGPEFLIYFQGTGAADDSGLPNDRFFAVRPEGSVSTLKIQRTERGDSAVYLCASSSSGGNEQYFGPGTRLTVT.

The rearrangement joins TRBV7-2 to TRBJ2-3; 11 bases are a match to TRBD2. V lost 5 bases and J lost 5; bases outside the gene matches: 9. The CDR3 loop spans 16 amino acids. From germline, CDR1 is SGHTA and CDR2 FQGNSA. The chain's CDR3 is CASSGGASGGRDTQYF. CDR3 DNA sequence: TGTGCCAGCAGCGGGGGAGCTAGCGGGGGGAGAGATACGCAGTATTTT.

A word on this clone: Other DNA sequences in the sample encode the same CDR3. The rearrangement joins TRBV9 to TRBJ2-7; tentatively, D is TRBD1 (5 bases). V dropped 4 bases and J dropped 3 bases, with 8 bases sitting between them. CDR1 and CDR2 (germline): SGDLS, YYNGEE. The CDR3 is made up of 12 amino acids. CDR3 sequence: CASSSDSYEQYF. Written as DNA, the CDR3 is TGTGCCAGCAGCTCCGACAGCTACGAGCAGTACTTC.

The chain couples TRBV4-2 to TRBJ1-6; TRBD1 agrees at 9 bases. The CDR3 extends over 13 amino acids. V was pared by 8 bases and J by 10 bases, with 6 bases of the junction left unmatched. Germline values: CDR1 LGHNA, CDR2 YNFKEQ. The CDR3 loop reads CASRGQGRSPLHF. The DNA of the CDR3 is TGTGCCAGCCGGGGACAGGGTAGATCACCCCTCCACTTT.

V is TRBV5-1 and J is TRBJ2-2; D unresolved. CDR1 and CDR2 (germline): SGHRS, YFSETQ. V gave up 3 bases and J gave up 7 bases, with 7 bases separating them. This CDR3 is built from 12 residues. CDR3 nucleotides: TGCGCCAGCAGCTCCGGAGACGGGGAGCTGTTTTTT. Its translation: CASSSGDGELFF.

This clone came up a few times. V and J are TRBV2 and TRBJ2-4; 8 nucleotides match TRBD1. The CDR3 sequence is 18 residues long. The V segment lost 6 bases and the J segment 0 bases; nucleotides outside the gene matches: 13. Germline V CDR1 and CDR2: SNHLY, FYNNEI. Here the CDR3 DNA reads TGTGCCAGCAGGGTCCCCGGGACAGGAGCACTAGCCAAAAACATTCAGTACTTC. It is translated as CASRVPGTGALAKNIQYF.

The chain recombines TRBV6-1 with TRBJ1-5; 8 bases line up with TRBD1. V shed 7 bases and J 3 bases; nucleotides not matched to a gene: 5. This CDR3 comprises 14 residues. Germline assignment: CDR1 MNHNS and CDR2 SASEGT. The CDR3 DNA is TGTGCCAGCACCAGGGACAGGAACAATCAGCCCCAGCATTTT. It yields the protein CASTRDRNNQPQHF.

This chain joins TRBV30 and TRBJ1-1; D may be TRBD1 (5 bases). The V end lost 7 bases, the J end lost 7 bases, and 16 bases lay between the germline ends. This CDR3 is built from 12 residues. Germline V gene data show CDR1 as GTSNPN and CDR2 as SVGIG (reference sequence). The CDR3 DNA is TGTGCCTCGCGGCGGGGGAACGGTGAAGCTTTCTTT. Protein sequence: CASRRGNGEAFF.

The V gene is TRBV2, the J gene TRBJ1-2; D is perhaps TRBD1 (6 bases). V was trimmed by 6 bases and J by 8 bases, leaving 16 bases between them. The CDR3 has 13 amino acids. Germline V lookup: CDR1 SNHLY, CDR2 FYNNEI. In DNA, the CDR3 is TGTGCCAGCAGCGAGATTCCCAGGGGCGGCTACACCTTC. Protein: CASSEIPRGGYTF.

This chain connects TRBV5-4 to TRBJ1-2; D is perhaps TRBD1 (5 bases). Trimming took 4 bases from V and 6 from J, leaving 13 bases between them. The CDR3 is 13 residues long. Germline loops: CDR1 SGHNT, CDR2 YYREEE (reference sequence). For the CDR3, the DNA is TGTGCCAGCAGCCCGGGCGGGACGGATGGCTACACCTTC. It codes for CASSPGGTDGYTF.

This clone was seen a few times. The sample holds other DNA sequences that translate to the same CDR3. The rearrangement uses TRBV7-9 and TRBJ1-1; 7 bases line up with TRBD1. V was pared by 1 base and J by 1 base, with 0 bases of the junction left unmatched. The CDR3 contains 14 residues. Germline-derived CDR1 and CDR2 are SEHNR and FQNEAQ (reference sequence). The CDR3 DNA is TGTGCCAGCAGCTTAGGACAGGGGAACACTGAAGCTTTCTTT. This gives the protein CASSLGQGNTEAFF.

This clone was counted a few times. The gene calls are TRBV5-1 and TRBJ1-1, with TRBD1 matching over 10 bases. Germline CDR1 SGHRS, CDR2 YFSETQ. This CDR3 has 17 residues. V lost 3 bases and J lost 0; bases outside the gene matches: 8. The CDR3 bases are TGCGCCAGCAGCTCGACGGGACAGGGGATCTTGAACACTGAAGCTTTCTTT. Protein: CASSSTGQGILNTEAFF.

This clone was picked up a small number of times. The J gene is TRBJ2-4, the V gene TRBV7-9, with TRBD1 as a possible D gene (5 bases). Trimming took 1 base from V and 5 from J, leaving 15 bases between them. In germline, CDR1 is SEHNR, CDR2 FQNEAQ (reference sequence). This CDR3 contains 16 residues. For the CDR3, the DNA is TGTGCCAGCAGCTTAGGGCGGTGGGAAGGGGAAAACATTCAGTACTTC. The encoded protein is CASSLGRWEGENIQYF.

The chain links TRBV2 to TRBJ2-6; weak D call: TRBD1 (5 bases). The germline V gene encodes CDR1 SNHLY and CDR2 FYNNEI. The V end was cut by 1 base, the J end by 2 bases, with 6 bases between. The CDR3 extends over 15 amino acids. The DNA of the CDR3 is TGTGCCAGCAGTGAAGGGGGCGCTGGGGCCAACGTCCTGACTTTC. Encoded protein: CASSEGGAGANVLTF.

This clone was counted a few times. This rearrangement joins TRBV9 to TRBJ2-3, with unresolved D. Germline V CDR1 and CDR2: SGDLS, YYNGEE. Trimming removed 4 bases from V and 1 base from J, with 13 bases in between. This CDR3 is 15 amino acids long. The CDR3 sequence is CASSPRLWGTDTQYF. In DNA form, the CDR3 reads TGTGCCAGCAGCCCCAGACTTTGGGGCACAGATACGCAGTATTTT.

The chain uses TRBV25-1 and TRBJ2-1; 12 nucleotides line up with TRBD2. CDR1 is MGHDK, CDR2 SYGVNS, per germline. V shed 8 bases and J 8 bases; nucleotides not matched to a gene: 7. CDR3 length equals 14 residues. The CDR3 region is CASSRTSGTHEQFF. CDR3 bases: TGTGCCAGCTCCAGGACTAGCGGGACACATGAGCAGTTCTTC. The entire variable domain, with the rest obtained from reference TRBV25-1 and TRBJ2-1, is as follows: EADIYQTPRYLVIGTGKKITLECSQTMGHDKMYWYQQDPGMELHLIHYSYGVNSTEKGDLSSESTVSRIRTEHFPLTLESARPSHTSQYLCASSRTSGTHEQFFGPGTRLTVL.

This clone appeared a few times. J is TRBJ1-5 and V is TRBV2; TRBD1 aligns across 7 bases. The germline V gene encodes CDR1 SNHLY and CDR2 FYNNEI. J lost 6 bases, V lost 5 bases, and 7 bases had no gene match. This CDR3 comprises 14 residues. In DNA, the CDR3 is TGTGCCAGCAGTCGACAGGGACTTGGTCAGCCCCAGCATTTT. It is translated as CASSRQGLGQPQHF.

The chain carries TRBV19 and TRBJ1-2; the match to TRBD1 covers 8 bases. The CDR3 runs to 15 residues. Germline values: CDR1 LNHDA, CDR2 SQIVND (reference sequence). V gave up 7 bases and J gave up 3 bases; unmatched junction bases: 10. The CDR3 protein is CASNDRGRGDYGYTF. CDR3 bases: TGTGCCAGTAACGACAGGGGTAGGGGTGACTATGGCTACACCTTC.

This rearrangement joins TRBV4-1 to TRBJ1-5; TRBD1 might be the D (5 bases). CDR1 MGHRA and CDR2 YSYEKL come from the germline V gene. There are 13 residues in the CDR3. The V end was cut by 0 bases, the J end by 7 bases, with 7 bases between. CDR3 loop: CASSQEGVQPQHF. DNA for the CDR3: TGCGCCAGCAGCCAAGAAGGGGTCCAGCCCCAGCATTTT.

This chain uses TRBV7-8 with TRBJ2-7, with unresolved D. CDR1 SGHVS and CDR2 FQNEAQ come from the germline V gene. V was trimmed by 4 bases and J by 6 bases, leaving 10 bases between them. The CDR3 consists of 12 residues. DNA of the CDR3: TGTGCCAGCAGCTCGCACACGGGCGAGCAGTACTTC. This encodes CASSSHTGEQYF.

This clone was picked up a small number of times. The chain employs TRBV29-1 and TRBJ1-2; 8 nucleotides match TRBD1. The germline V gene has CDR1 SQVTM and CDR2 ANQGSEA. The CDR3 sequence is 14 residues long. The ends lost 3 bases at V and 2 bases at J; junction bases unmatched: 5. The DNA of the CDR3 is TGCAGCGTTGATCCCCGACAGGGGAACTATGGCTACACCTTC. It is translated as CSVDPRQGNYGYTF.

This clone was found a few times. V is TRBV4-2 and J is TRBJ1-1, with no clear D. This CDR3 is 13 amino acids long. Trimming removed 1 base at V and 11 bases at J, with 14 bases between. Germline lookup yields CDR1 LGHNA and CDR2 YNFKEQ. CDR3 in DNA: TGTGCCAGCAGCCAAGGAGGCCGGGCGGGGGCTTTCTTT. This encodes CASSQGGRAGAFF.